The rows below give T cell receptor beta chains drawn from one sample of a study of STAT5B mutations in CD4+ large granular lymphocyte leukemia. Libraries were prepared by immunoSEQ multiplex PCR; TCRdb keeps only in-frame clonotypes and omits some of them. The sample yields approximately 24,000 clones, 72% seen once. What was sequenced was CD4+ T cells from blood buffy coats. Receptor source: a human donor in good health. The CDR3 runs from the conserved cysteine through the conserved F or W. A D gene is named only where the DNA matches it firmly. Only part of the rows carry a size: once, few, many, or a class if the clone is expanded.

D gene: -
V gene: TRBV6-5
clone size: -
J gene: TRBJ1-4
CDR3 protein: CASGPPGTSGLFF
CDR3 DNA: TGTGCCAGCGGGCCCCCTGGGACCTCAGGACTGTTTTTT

D gene: TRBD1
V gene: TRBV5-1
clone size: once
J gene: TRBJ2-7
CDR3 protein: CASSPTRDRGYEQYF
CDR3 DNA: TGCGCCAGCAGCCCGACCCGGGACAGGGGATACGAGCAGTACTTC

D gene: -
V gene: TRBV25-1
clone size: -
J gene: TRBJ1-6
CDR3 protein: CASENRGRSNSPLHF
CDR3 DNA: TGTGCCAGCGAAAATCGGGGGCGCAGTAATTCACCCCTCCACTTT

D gene: -
V gene: TRBV7-2
clone size: few
J gene: TRBJ2-7
CDR3 protein: CASSSGGQNEQYF
CDR3 DNA: TGTGCCAGCAGCTCGGGCGGACAAAACGAGCAGTACTTC

D gene: -
V gene: TRBV29-1
clone size: -
J gene: TRBJ1-1
CDR3 protein: CSVEGGTEAFF
CDR3 DNA: TGCAGCGTTGAGGGGGGCACTGAAGCTTTCTTT

D gene: -
V gene: TRBV4-2
clone size: -
J gene: TRBJ2-3
CDR3 protein: CASSQGGPTDTQYF
CDR3 DNA: TGTGCCAGCAGCCAAGGGGGGCCCACAGATACGCAGTATTTT

D gene: -
V gene: TRBV15
clone size: -
J gene: TRBJ2-5
CDR3 protein: CATSRDWETQYF
CDR3 DNA: TGTGCCACCAGCAGAGATTGGGAGACCCAGTACTTC

D gene: TRBD1
V gene: TRBV2
clone size: few
J gene: TRBJ1-2
CDR3 protein: CASNPIQGNYGYTF
CDR3 DNA: TGTGCCAGCAACCCGATACAGGGGAACTATGGCTACACCTTC

D gene: TRBD2
V gene: TRBV5-1
clone size: -
J gene: TRBJ2-7
CDR3 protein: CASSSIGGTTAYEQYF
CDR3 DNA: TGCGCCAGCAGCTCTATTGGCGGGACTACCGCCTACGAGCAGTACTTC

D gene: TRBD1
V gene: TRBV19
clone size: -
J gene: TRBJ2-7
CDR3 protein: CASSKGQSYEQYF
CDR3 DNA: TGTGCCAGTAGTAAGGGACAGTCCTACGAGCAGTACTTC

D gene: -
V gene: TRBV4-1
clone size: once
J gene: TRBJ1-1
CDR3 protein: CASSQARFWSLSQAGVNTEAFF
CDR3 DNA: TGCGCCAGCAGCCAAGCCCGGTTCTGGTCCCTTTCTCAGGCAGGGGTGAACACTGAAGCTTTCTTT

D gene: -
V gene: TRBV28
clone size: -
J gene: TRBJ2-1
CDR3 protein: CASSLRERRGIEFF
CDR3 DNA: TGTGCCAGCAGTTTGAGGGAAAGGCGGGGAATTGAGTTCTTC

D gene: -
V gene: TRBV2
clone size: -
J gene: TRBJ2-7
CDR3 protein: CASKAGSSSSSYEQYF
CDR3 DNA: TGTGCCAGCAAGGCAGGATCGTCCTCAAGCTCCTACGAGCAGTACTTC

D gene: -
V gene: TRBV7-3
clone size: -
J gene: TRBJ2-2
CDR3 protein: CASSQTRVGTGELFF
CDR3 DNA: TGTGCCAGCAGCCAGACTAGGGTTGGCACCGGGGAGCTGTTTTTT

D gene: -
V gene: TRBV11-3
clone size: -
J gene: TRBJ2-5
CDR3 protein: CASSSGETQYF
CDR3 DNA: TGTGCCAGCAGCTCGGGTGAGACCCAGTACTTC

D gene: -
V gene: TRBV6-5
clone size: -
J gene: TRBJ1-5
CDR3 protein: CASSQLGPSNQPQHF
CDR3 DNA: TGTGCCAGCAGCCAACTGGGGCCTTCCAATCAGCCCCAGCATTTT

D gene: -
V gene: TRBV7-8
clone size: few
J gene: TRBJ2-1
CDR3 protein: CASRQGYGGRYNEQFF
CDR3 DNA: TGTGCCAGCCGACAAGGGTATGGAGGGCGATACAATGAGCAGTTCTTC

D gene: -
V gene: TRBV5-1
clone size: few
J gene: TRBJ1-4
CDR3 protein: CASSPGRSATNEKLFF
CDR3 DNA: TGCGCCAGCAGCCCTGGGAGGAGTGCAACTAATGAAAAACTGTTTTTT

D gene: -
V gene: TRBV19
clone size: -
J gene: TRBJ1-1
CDR3 protein: CASSRQAMNTEAFF
CDR3 DNA: TGTGCCAGTAGTAGACAGGCCATGAACACTGAAGCTTTCTTT

D gene: -
V gene: TRBV7-9
clone size: few
J gene: TRBJ1-1
CDR3 protein: CASSAYTEAFF
CDR3 DNA: TGTGCCAGCAGCGCTTACACTGAAGCTTTCTTT

D gene: -
V gene: TRBV28
clone size: -
J gene: TRBJ1-1
CDR3 protein: CASSFWQGNTEAFF
CDR3 DNA: TGTGCCAGCAGTTTCTGGCAGGGGAACACTGAAGCTTTCTTT

D gene: TRBD1
V gene: TRBV5-1
clone size: -
J gene: TRBJ1-4
CDR3 protein: CASSGTGGNEKLFF
CDR3 DNA: TGCGCCAGCTCTGGGACAGGGGGAAATGAAAAACTGTTTTTT

D gene: -
V gene: TRBV18
clone size: -
J gene: TRBJ1-2
CDR3 protein: CASSPPRRGAQLAGYTF
CDR3 DNA: TGTGCCAGCTCACCACCCCGGAGGGGGGCCCAACTAGCTGGCTACACCTTC

D gene: -
V gene: TRBV28
clone size: -
J gene: TRBJ2-7
CDR3 protein: CASSTPGRAYEQYF
CDR3 DNA: TGTGCCAGCAGTACCCCCGGACGGGCCTACGAGCAGTACTTC

D gene: -
V gene: TRBV7-9
clone size: few
J gene: TRBJ1-6
CDR3 protein: CASSLTNSPLHF
CDR3 DNA: TGTGCCAGCAGCTTAACCAATTCACCCCTCCACTTT

D gene: TRBD1
V gene: TRBV10-3
clone size: -
J gene: TRBJ1-2
CDR3 protein: CAISESDRGYGYTF
CDR3 DNA: TGTGCCATCAGTGAGTCGGACAGGGGCTATGGCTACACCTTC

D gene: -
V gene: TRBV7-2
clone size: -
J gene: TRBJ1-5
CDR3 protein: CASSLTGALNQPQHF
CDR3 DNA: TGTGCCAGCAGCTTAACGGGGGCACTAAATCAGCCCCAGCATTTT

D gene: -
V gene: TRBV7-9
clone size: -
J gene: TRBJ2-7
CDR3 protein: CASGTGRAYEQYF
CDR3 DNA: TGTGCCAGCGGTACAGGGCGTGCTTACGAGCAGTACTTC

D gene: TRBD1
V gene: TRBV29-1
clone size: -
J gene: TRBJ1-1
CDR3 protein: CTSFGGQGAAEAFF
CDR3 DNA: TGCACCTCTTTTGGGGGGCAGGGGGCGGCTGAAGCTTTCTTT

D gene: TRBD1
V gene: TRBV5-5
clone size: -
J gene: TRBJ2-5
CDR3 protein: CASSRATGATRETQYF
CDR3 DNA: TGTGCCAGCAGCCGGGCCACAGGGGCGACAAGAGAGACCCAGTACTTC

D gene: -
V gene: TRBV9
clone size: -
J gene: TRBJ2-7
CDR3 protein: CASSVDPGTGYEQYF
CDR3 DNA: TGTGCCAGCAGCGTAGACCCCGGAACAGGGTACGAGCAGTACTTC

D gene: -
V gene: TRBV7-3
clone size: -
J gene: TRBJ2-7
CDR3 protein: CASSLNPGPNYEQYF
CDR3 DNA: TGTGCCAGCAGCTTAAATCCCGGACCTAATTACGAGCAGTACTTC

D gene: -
V gene: TRBV6-1
clone size: -
J gene: TRBJ2-5
CDR3 protein: CASRLGGQETQYF
CDR3 DNA: TGTGCCAGCCGGCTGGGGGGCCAAGAGACCCAGTACTTC

D gene: -
V gene: TRBV5-4
clone size: -
J gene: TRBJ2-7
CDR3 protein: CASNQGQSGEQYF
CDR3 DNA: TGTGCCAGCAACCAAGGACAGTCCGGCGAGCAGTACTTC

D gene: -
V gene: TRBV27
clone size: once
J gene: TRBJ1-2
CDR3 protein: CASSLSTRLANYGYTF
CDR3 DNA: TGTGCCAGCAGTTTATCGACCAGGCTAGCTAACTATGGCTACACCTTC

D gene: -
V gene: TRBV19
clone size: -
J gene: TRBJ1-5
CDR3 protein: CASGVSVLRGQHF
CDR3 DNA: TGTGCCAGTGGTGTTTCGGTTCTTAGGGGCCAGCATTTT

D gene: TRBD2
V gene: TRBV5-1
clone size: -
J gene: TRBJ2-5
CDR3 protein: CASSWDGPAGTSGAETQYF
CDR3 DNA: TGCGCCAGCAGCTGGGATGGTCCCGCAGGGACTAGCGGGGCAGAGACCCAGTACTTC

D gene: -
V gene: TRBV19
clone size: -
J gene: TRBJ1-2
CDR3 protein: CASSIGGHDTF
CDR3 DNA: TGTGCCAGTAGTATAGGGGGGCACGACACCTTC

D gene: TRBD1
V gene: TRBV7-9
clone size: -
J gene: TRBJ2-1
CDR3 protein: CASSQRDRVHYNEQFF
CDR3 DNA: TGTGCCAGCAGCCAAAGGGACAGGGTCCACTACAATGAGCAGTTCTTC

D gene: -
V gene: TRBV4-1
clone size: -
J gene: TRBJ2-1
CDR3 protein: CASSPFFGFSGGISYEQFF
CDR3 DNA: TGCGCCAGCAGCCCGTTTTTTGGTTTCTCCGGGGGAATTTCGTATGAGCAGTTCTTC

D gene: -
V gene: TRBV28
clone size: once
J gene: TRBJ1-4
CDR3 protein: CASSLGGGRREKLFF
CDR3 DNA: TGTGCCAGCAGTTTAGGGGGGGGGCGCAGGGAAAAACTGTTTTTT

D gene: -
V gene: TRBV10-3
clone size: few
J gene: TRBJ1-5
CDR3 protein: CAISESGHNQPQHF
CDR3 DNA: TGTGCCATCAGTGAGTCGGGACACAATCAGCCCCAGCATTTT

D gene: -
V gene: TRBV28
clone size: -
J gene: TRBJ2-7
CDR3 protein: CASSFHGGEQYF
CDR3 DNA: TGTGCCAGCAGTTTCCACGGTGGCGAGCAGTACTTC

D gene: -
V gene: TRBV2
clone size: -
J gene: TRBJ2-5
CDR3 protein: CASSEWARQETQYF
CDR3 DNA: TGTGCCAGCAGTGAATGGGCCAGGCAAGAGACCCAGTACTTC

D gene: -
V gene: TRBV28
clone size: -
J gene: TRBJ1-5
CDR3 protein: CATRRGNQPQHF
CDR3 DNA: TGTGCCACCCGTAGGGGCAATCAGCCCCAGCATTTT

D gene: -
V gene: TRBV30
clone size: few
J gene: TRBJ1-2
CDR3 protein: CAWSAGHYGYTF
CDR3 DNA: TGTGCCTGGAGTGCAGGGCACTATGGCTACACCTTC

D gene: -
V gene: TRBV6-6
clone size: -
J gene: TRBJ2-2
CDR3 protein: CASSPPGGTGELFF
CDR3 DNA: TGTGCCAGCAGCCCCCCCGGGGGAACCGGGGAGCTGTTTTTT

D gene: -
V gene: TRBV5-4
clone size: -
J gene: TRBJ2-7
CDR3 protein: CASSLGGAGYEQYF
CDR3 DNA: TGTGCCAGCAGCTTGGGCGGAGCGGGCTACGAGCAGTACTTC

D gene: -
V gene: TRBV11-3
clone size: medium-sized
J gene: TRBJ1-1
CDR3 protein: CASSDAPRDTEAFF
CDR3 DNA: TGTGCCAGCAGCGATGCCCCGAGGGACACTGAAGCTTTCTTT

D gene: TRBD1
V gene: TRBV5-6
clone size: -
J gene: TRBJ2-7
CDR3 protein: CASSLGGVRHEQYF
CDR3 DNA: TGTGCCAGCAGCTTAGGGGGCGTCCGCCACGAGCAGTACTTC